The 20 T cell receptor beta chains reported below all come from one sample, sequenced in a study of naive and memory T cell subsets. Blood and skin TCR RNA was reverse transcribed with alpha and beta constant primers. TCRdb used MiXCR to reprocess the UMI-ligation and nested PCR reads, holding one entry per CDR3 protein. The data show over 15,000 distinct CDR3 sequences, 9.5% seen once. Treatment of the sample: skin biopsy from PPD injection site in Mantoux-positive individual. Unsorted total RNA, about 1 to 1000 ng, was DNase treated before reverse transcription. Source: skin, taken from a tuberculin skin test site. The receptors stem from an adult in good health.

This chain links TRBV9 with TRBJ2-1; D is possibly TRBD1 (6 bases). This CDR3 spans 16 amino acids. Germline values: CDR1 SGDLS, CDR2 YYNGEE. Trimming removed 0 bases from V and 3 bases from J, with 13 bases in between. CDR3 DNA: TGTGCCAGCAGCGTAGCGCTGGACAGAGTCTACAATGAGCAGTTCTTC. Protein product: CASSVALDRVYNEQFF.

This clonotype was recorded at least ten times. The chain couples TRBV6-1 to TRBJ2-7, with D tentatively TRBD2 (5 bases). CDR3 size: 11 residues. The germline V and J ends were trimmed by 3 bases and 9 bases, with 9 bases remaining between them. Per the germline V gene, CDR1 is MNHNS and CDR2 is SASEGT. In DNA form, the CDR3 reads TGTGCCAGCAGTGAGGTCCGGGGGCAGTACTTC. Translated: CASSEVRGQYF.

On this clonotype itself: Because the CDR3's place on the DNA is in doubt, the DNA is left out and the CDR3 is given as listed by TCRdb. The chain has TRBV7-2 and TRBJ1-2; whether TRBD1, the table's D call, matches the DNA was not checked. Germline V CDR1 and CDR2: SGHTA, FQGNSA. The CDR3 has 17 amino acids, counting both end residues. The CDR3 protein is CASSPSWGTGIYYGDTF.

This clonotype was seen many times. V gene TRBV28 combines with J gene TRBJ2-3, with 9 positions matching TRBD1. This CDR3 comprises 14 residues. Germline lookup yields CDR1 MDHEN and CDR2 SYDVKM. V trimming: 6 bases; J trimming: 3 bases; junction bases outside the gene matches: 4. The CDR3 DNA follows: TGTGCCAGCAGGAACAGGGGGCGGACAGATACGCAGTATTTT. The encoded protein is CASRNRGRTDTQYF.

Many counts were recorded for this clonotype. This chain joins TRBV20-1 and TRBJ1-6; TRBD1 matches 7 bases. CDR3 length equals 14 residues. Trimming cost V 6 bases and J 7 bases; bases outside gene matches: 9. CDR1 is DFQATT, CDR2 SNEGSKA, per germline (reference sequence). CDR3 protein: CSAHPGQINSPLHF. The CDR3, as DNA: TGCAGTGCCCATCCGGGACAGATAAATTCACCCCTCCACTTT.

The chain uses TRBV3-1 and TRBJ2-1; D gene uncertain. Germline lookup yields CDR1 LGHDT and CDR2 YNNKEL (reference sequence). V lost 0 bases and J lost 4, with 7 bases in between. CDR3 length: 14 residues. The CDR3 DNA follows: TGTGCCAGCAGCCAAGATCCAGAGTACAATGAGCAGTTCTTC. It is translated as CASSQDPEYNEQFF.

This clonotype counts as medium-sized. The V gene is TRBV30, the J gene TRBJ2-7, with TRBD1 identical over 7 bases. The germline V gene encodes CDR1 GTSNPN and CDR2 SVGIG (reference sequence). Trimming cost V 5 bases and J 5 bases; bases outside gene matches: 9. This CDR3 has 13 residues. The CDR3 DNA sequence: TGTGCCTGGGAAACAGGGGTAACAAACGAGCAGTACTTC. Translation gives CAWETGVTNEQYF.

V and J are TRBV3-1 and TRBJ2-1; TRBD2 might be the D (6 bases). V gave up 1 base and J gave up 4 bases, with 11 bases separating them. The CDR3 runs to 15 residues. The germline V gene has CDR1 LGHDT and CDR2 YNNKEL (reference sequence). Here the CDR3 DNA reads TGTGCCAGCAGCCAAGGGGGGGTATCGTACAATGAGCAGTTCTTC. Its protein product is CASSQGGVSYNEQFF.

This clonotype occurred many times. The rearrangement uses TRBV18 and TRBJ1-5; no definite D call. Trimming took 2 bases from V and 7 from J, leaving 9 bases between them. In germline, CDR1 is KGHSH, CDR2 LQKENI. The CDR3 extends over 13 amino acids. The CDR3 sequence: CASSPGDFQPQHF. The CDR3 DNA reads TGTGCCAGCTCACCAGGGGATTTCCAGCCCCAGCATTTT.

This clonotype was counted ten times or more. The chain links TRBV11-2 to TRBJ2-3; D is unclear. Germline V CDR1 and CDR2: SGHAT, FQNNGV. CDR3 length: 14 amino acids. Trimming stripped 0 bases from V and 2 bases from J, with 6 bases between. The CDR3 spells CASSLEGFTDTQYF. DNA for the CDR3: TGTGCCAGCAGCTTAGAGGGCTTCACAGATACGCAGTATTTT.

This clonotype was counted at least ten times. The chain recombines TRBV4-1 with TRBJ1-6, with TRBD1 as a possible D gene (5 bases). This CDR3 region has 15 residues. Germline V CDR1 and CDR2: MGHRA, YSYEKL. The germline V and J ends were trimmed by 4 bases and 5 bases, with 12 bases remaining between them. CDR3 nucleotide sequence: TGCGCCAGCAGCCTTGGGACGGCAAATAATTCACCCCTCCACTTT. Encoded protein: CASSLGTANNSPLHF.

This clonotype has more than one count but fewer than ten. This chain uses TRBV7-9 with TRBJ2-5, with 11 positions matching TRBD1. Unmatched junction bases numbered 9, after V lost 4 bases and J lost 5 bases. This CDR3 region has 16 residues. CDR1 is SEHNR, CDR2 FQNEAQ, per germline (reference sequence). The chain's CDR3 is CASSSSGQGALETQYF. The CDR3 DNA follows: TGTGCCAGCAGCTCTTCTGGACAGGGGGCTTTGGAGACCCAGTACTTC. Filled out from reference TRBV7-9 and TRBJ2-5, the complete variable domain reads DTGVSQNPRHKITKRGQNVTFRCDPISEHNRLYWYRQTLGQGPEFLTYFQNEAQLEKSRLLSDRFSAERPKGSFSTLEIQRTEQGDSAMYLCASSSSGQGALETQYFGPGTRLLVL.

V is TRBV28 and J is TRBJ2-7, with unresolved D. Germline lookup yields CDR1 MDHEN and CDR2 SYDVKM. CDR3 length equals 14 residues. V lost 3 bases and J 3 bases, leaving 12 bases between the germline ends. CDR3 coding DNA: TGTGCCAGCAGTTTGGTTCACCCTTTCTACGAGCAGTACTTC. Translating gives CASSLVHPFYEQYF.

In this sample, this clonotype turned up many times. The chain is built from TRBV12-3 or TRBV12-4 and TRBJ1-6; 7 positions match TRBD1. The CDR3 covers 18 residues. Trimming removed 6 bases from V and 9 bases from J; junction bases left unmatched: 20. The CDR3, as DNA: TGTGCCAGCAGCCCATTCCCACGACAGGGTTTATCCGGTTCACCCCTCCACTTT. Protein product: CASSPFPRQGLSGSPLHF.

This chain links TRBV7-9 with TRBJ2-2, with 8 bases identical to TRBD2. Germline V gives CDR1 SEHNR, CDR2 FQNEAQ (reference sequence). V gave up 2 bases and J gave up 2 bases; unmatched junction bases: 4. This CDR3 is built from 16 residues. CDR3 bases: TGTGCCAGCAGCTTATTTGTAGCGGGAAACACCGGGGAGCTGTTTTTT. Translating it yields CASSLFVAGNTGELFF.

Ten or more counts support this clonotype. The chain couples TRBV14 to TRBJ2-2; D call uncertain. CDR3 size: 15 residues. Trimming removed 5 bases from V and 3 bases from J, with 13 bases in between. CDR1 is SGHDN, CDR2 FVKESK, per germline. DNA of the CDR3: TGTGCCAGCAGCTCCCTGTCGGAGTACACCGGGGAGCTGTTTTTT. Translating gives CASSSLSEYTGELFF.

This clonotype qualifies as medium-sized. The chain uses TRBV29-1 and TRBJ1-1; 7 bases map to TRBD1. With V trimmed by 7 bases and J by 1 base, 9 bases remained unmatched. Looked up from germline, CDR1 is SQVTM and CDR2 is ANQGSEA. The CDR3 runs 14 residues. The CDR3 spells CSALTGTANTEAFF. DNA of the CDR3: TGCAGCGCGCTCACCGGGACAGCGAACACTGAAGCTTTCTTT.

This clonotype was counted at least ten times. The chain recombines TRBV20-1 with TRBJ1-6; D is ambiguous. V lost 0 bases, J lost 8 bases, and 20 bases lay in between. The length of the CDR3 is 17 residues. Per germline, CDR1 DFQATT and CDR2 SNEGSKA (reference sequence). The CDR3 region is CSARDRREDSNHSPLHF. CDR3 DNA sequence: TGCAGTGCTAGAGATCGGAGAGAAGACTCGAACCATTCACCCCTCCACTTT.

The table lists this clonotype with many counts. This chain joins TRBV4-3 and TRBJ2-6, with D tentatively TRBD2 (5 bases). The CDR3 contains 15 residues. The V gene's germline CDR1 is LGHNA and CDR2 YSLEER. Trimming stripped 3 bases from V and 0 bases from J, with 6 bases between. CDR3 bases: TGCGCCAGCAGCCACCGGGGCTCTGGGGCCAACGTCCTGACTTTC. Translated, it gives CASSHRGSGANVLTF.

As regards this clonotype: This clone may be a read error of a much larger clone one base away. The V gene is TRBV20-1, the J gene TRBJ2-7; D might be TRBD1 (6 bases). V shed 6 bases and J shed 5 bases, with 20 bases lying between them. This CDR3 comprises 14 residues. The V gene's germline CDR1 is DFQATT and CDR2 SNEGSKA (reference sequence). The CDR3 region has the DNA TGCAGTGCCTGCATAACCGGGACATCCCACGAGCAGTACTTC. Translation: CSACITGTSHEQYF.